This T cell receptor (beta chain) originates from a study of blood T cell repertoires in COVID-19 (TCRdb year 2020). Notes on the research overall: Samples from collaborators originated in the United States, Italy and Spain and spanned both the acute and convalescent phases of COVID-19. The prospective study material was composed of cDNA or gDNA derived from T cells, B-cell-depleted T cells, or PBMCs. The dataset comprised deeply sampled blood TCRbeta repertoires from subjects exposed to, actively infected with, or recovered from COVID-19. A freely available public database, intended as a resource for researchers studying the immune response to SARS-CoV-2, is where the repertoires were released. The samples were drawn from the first 160 participants of the ongoing ImmuneRACE study and from 950 to 1,500 subjects provided by 6 global collaborators. Nearly every sample came with metadata listing a de-identified subject ID, COVID-19 status, age in years and sex. Where available, HLA class I and class II types were taken from metadata supplied by the sample provider and were not determined by assay-based typing. Results and caveats for the whole study, not just this receptor: The quantity of clinical and demographic metadata differed by source and by participant and was supplied without curation.

The trim is 7 bases for V and 4 bases for J, with a gap of 10 bases between the germline ends. The cysteine opens and the phenylalanine closes a CDR3 of 12 amino acids. Solely the CDR3 DNA is kept, with 36 bases framed from the first base. TCRbeta CDR3 regions were amplified from genomic DNA using the immunoSEQ Assay, a bias-controlled multiplex PCR. The original methods were these. The number of nucleated cells in each sample was estimated from the amplification of reference gene primers within the assay. Sequence reads were collapsed and filtered to measure the absolute abundance of every unique TCRbeta CDR3 rearrangement. Productive Simpson clonality was computed per sample as the square root of Simpson's diversity index over productive rearrangements. The table was pulled from immuneACCESS by TCRdb, which kept in-frame rearrangements only. Such tables lose some clones; where checked, under half of the loss comes from unresolved V genes, and the rest has no known cause. The V and J calls and the clone size are those of that table, but D and trimming were determined from the DNA. This sample has 13,000 to 15,000 clones in its table, and roughly 92% of those were observed once. The ten largest clones add up to 7.5% to 8.5% of the sample.

A note on this clone: Its antigen target is currently unknown. No base quality information exists; no much larger clone differs at one position.

Collaborating institutions collected whole blood in K2EDTA tubes following their own protocols. For TCRbeta analysis, collaborators shipped samples in one of three forms: frozen whole blood, isolated PBMCs, or DNA extracted from either of those sample types. The rearranged chain carries TRBV12-3 or TRBV12-4 and TRBJ1-1, and possibly TRBD1, on 6 matching bases. The source is a human donor with active COVID-19. The donor label of this sample is uncertain. The sequencing sample was made of peripheral blood. The DNA is as follows: TGTGCCAGCAAGAGGGGGAGCACTGAAGCTTTCTTT. This is translated as CASKRGSTEAFF.